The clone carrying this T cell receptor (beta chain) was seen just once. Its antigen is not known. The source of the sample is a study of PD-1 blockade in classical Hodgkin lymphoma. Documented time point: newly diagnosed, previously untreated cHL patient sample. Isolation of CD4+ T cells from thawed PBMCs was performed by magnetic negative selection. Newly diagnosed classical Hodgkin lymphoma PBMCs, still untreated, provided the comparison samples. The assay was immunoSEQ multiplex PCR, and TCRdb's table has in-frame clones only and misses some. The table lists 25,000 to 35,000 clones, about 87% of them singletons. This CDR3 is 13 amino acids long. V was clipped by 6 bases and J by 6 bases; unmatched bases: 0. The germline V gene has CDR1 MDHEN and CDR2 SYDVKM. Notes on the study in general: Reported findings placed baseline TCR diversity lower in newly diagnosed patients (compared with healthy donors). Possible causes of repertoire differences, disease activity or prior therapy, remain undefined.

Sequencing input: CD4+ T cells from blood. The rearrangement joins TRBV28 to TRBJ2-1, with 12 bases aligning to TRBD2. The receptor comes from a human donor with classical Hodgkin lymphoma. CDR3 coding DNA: TGTGCCAGCAGGACTAGCGGGAGCAATGAGCAGTTCTTC. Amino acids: CASRTSGSNEQFF.